These 24 T cell receptor beta chains share one sample of origin, sequenced in a study of blood T cell repertoires in COVID-19. Sequenced by immunoSEQ multiplex PCR; TCRdb stores in-frame clones only, minus some. The sample contains 250,000 to 300,000 clones, roughly 88% of which appear only once. The material sequenced was peripheral blood. Receptor source: a woman aged 25 to 39 who had recovered from COVID-19.

The chain links TRBV6-2 or TRBV6-3 to TRBJ1-4; D possibly corresponds to TRBD1 (6 bases). Germline CDR1 MNHEY, CDR2 SVGEGT. This CDR3 is 15 amino acids long. Deletions cut 4 bases from V and 8 bases from J, with 17 bases between. The chain's CDR3 is CASSSLTQGGEKLFF. As DNA, the CDR3 is TGTGCCAGCAGTTCTTTGACACAAGGGGGAGAAAAACTGTTTTTT.

This clone was detected a few times. This chain joins TRBV10-3 and TRBJ1-3; 8 bases agree with TRBD1. Germline trimming cut 2 bases from V and 4 bases from J; bases unmatched to any gene: 1. The CDR3 consists of 14 residues. Germline V lookup: CDR1 ENHRY, CDR2 SYGVKD. The CDR3 DNA reads as TGTGCCATCAGTGAGGGGGACAGGGGAAACACCATATATTTT. It yields the protein CAISEGDRGNTIYF.

This clone was found once. V gene TRBV6-6 combines with J gene TRBJ2-4, with D maybe TRBD1 (6 bases). Germline V CDR1 and CDR2: MNHNY, SVGAGI (reference sequence). The length of the CDR3 is 15 residues. Trimming left V 7 bases short and J 3 bases short, with 16 bases between. The CDR3 loop reads CASTSGAQGKNIQYF. For the CDR3, the DNA is TGTGCCAGCACTTCAGGGGCCCAAGGCAAAAACATTCAGTACTTC.

CDR3: CASSIGLGGGLLDTQYF. The CDR3 nucleotides read TGTGCCAGTAGTATTGGGTTGGGCGGGGGGTTATTAGATACGCAGTATTTT. The chain is built from TRBV19 and TRBJ2-3, with 8 bases aligning to TRBD2. The CDR3 covers 17 residues. Germline-derived CDR1 and CDR2 are LNHDA and SQIVND (reference sequence). The trim removed 3 bases at V and 5 bases at J, leaving 13 bases unmatched.

The chain has TRBV19 and TRBJ2-5, with a weak D call TRBD1 (5 bases). The V and J ends lost 6 bases and 4 bases respectively, with 12 bases between them. Germline V CDR1 and CDR2: LNHDA, SQIVND (reference sequence). The CDR3 has 13 amino acids. The CDR3 DNA reads as TGTGCCAGTAGCCTGGGGCTTGGAGAGACCCAGTACTTC. This codes for CASSLGLGETQYF.

V gene TRBV7-2 combines with J gene TRBJ2-7; 8 nucleotides match TRBD2. The CDR3 spans 15 residues. V lost 4 bases to trimming and J lost 2 bases; unmatched junction nucleotides: 7. Germline-derived CDR1 and CDR2 are SGHTA and FQGNSA. The CDR3 DNA follows: TGTGCCAGCAGCTCATCCAGCGGGGGAGCCTACGAGCAGTACTTC. It is translated as CASSSSSGGAYEQYF. Using reference TRBV7-2 and TRBJ2-7 for the parts outside the CDR3, the full variable domain is GAGVSQSPSNKVTEKGKDVELRCDPISGHTALYWYRQSLGQGLEFLIYFQGNSAPDKSGLPSDRFSAERTGGSVSTLTIQRTQQEDSAVYLCASSSSSGGAYEQYFGPGTRLTVT.

This chain connects TRBV20-1 to TRBJ2-3; D may be TRBD2 (5 bases). The length of the CDR3 is 15 residues. V lost 3 bases to trimming and J lost 4 bases, with 17 bases between them. Looked up from germline, CDR1 is DFQATT and CDR2 is SNEGSKA (reference sequence). The CDR3 is CSASWAGPSADTQYF. The CDR3 DNA sequence: TGCAGTGCTAGTTGGGCGGGTCCGTCGGCAGATACGCAGTATTTT.

V and J are TRBV5-4 and TRBJ1-1; TRBD1 matches at 9 bases. The trim removed 0 bases at V and 5 bases at J, leaving 5 bases unmatched. CDR1 and CDR2 (germline): SGHNT, YYREEE (reference sequence). This CDR3 is 15 amino acids long. For the CDR3, the DNA is TGTGCCAGCAGCTTGGCTAAGACAGGGGGAACTGAAGCTTTCTTT. It specifies CASSLAKTGGTEAFF. The complete variable domain, with remaining parts taken from reference TRBV5-4 and TRBJ1-1, reads ETGVTQSPTHLIKTRGQQVTLRCSSQSGHNTVSWYQQALGQGPQFIFQYYREEENGRGNFPPRFSGLQFPNYSSELNVNALELDDSALYLCASSLAKTGGTEAFFGQGTRLTVV.

The rearrangement links TRBV9 to TRBJ2-5; D gene ambiguous. V was shortened by 3 bases and J by 2 bases, with 8 bases between the two germline ends. Per germline, CDR1 SGDLS and CDR2 YYNGEE. This CDR3 is 13 amino acids long. The CDR3 sequence: CASSARIQETQYF. The DNA of the CDR3 is TGTGCCAGCAGCGCTAGGATTCAAGAGACCCAGTACTTC.

The rearrangement links TRBV6-5 to TRBJ2-7, with no clear D. The ends were cut back, 3 bases at V and 0 bases at J, with 9 bases in the middle. Germline V gene lookup returns CDR1 MNHEY and CDR2 SVGAGI. This CDR3 region has 14 residues. In DNA, the CDR3 is TGTGCCAGCAGTTATGCACAGTCCTCCTACGAGCAGTACTTC. Protein sequence: CASSYAQSSYEQYF.

The V call is TRBV27, the J call TRBJ1-2; 7 positions match TRBD1. Unmatched junction bases numbered 9, after V lost 10 bases and J lost 4 bases. The CDR3 totals 13 residues. Germline-derived CDR1 and CDR2 are MNHEY and SMNVEV (reference sequence). CDR3 in amino acids: CATHPTGIYGYTF. Written as DNA, the CDR3 is TGTGCCACCCACCCGACAGGGATCTATGGCTACACCTTC.

The chain carries TRBV19 and TRBJ2-7, with D maybe TRBD1 (6 bases). Germline-derived CDR1 and CDR2 are LNHDA and SQIVND (reference sequence). The V end lost 3 bases, the J end lost 0 bases, and 9 bases lay between the germline ends. The CDR3 has 14 residues. The CDR3 sequence: CASSIQGSSYEQYF. The CDR3 DNA reads as TGTGCCAGTAGTATTCAGGGGAGCTCCTACGAGCAGTACTTC.

The chain links TRBV30 to TRBJ1-4; D unclear. Germline V gene lookup returns CDR1 GTSNPN and CDR2 SVGIG (reference sequence). The CDR3 has 12 amino acids. V was pared by 3 bases and J by 8 bases, with 10 bases between. The CDR3 coding sequence is TGTGCCTGGAGCGACAATTCGGAAAAACTGTTTTTT. Translated: CAWSDNSEKLFF. The whole variable domain, remainder taken from reference TRBV30 and TRBJ1-4, is SQTIHQWPATLVQPVGSPLSLECTVEGTSNPNLYWYRQAAGRGLQLLFYSVGIGQISSEVPQNLSASRPQDRQFILSSKKLLLSDSGFYLCAWSDNSEKLFFGSGTQLSVL.

V gene TRBV12-3 or TRBV12-4 combines with J gene TRBJ1-2; D might be TRBD1 (6 bases). The length of the CDR3 is 12 residues. V dropped 5 bases and J dropped 5 bases, with 9 bases sitting between them. CDR3 region: CASSIQGYGYTF. DNA for the CDR3: TGTGCCAGCAGTATTCAGGGGTATGGCTACACCTTC.

CDR3 loop: CASSLDPGTGNYNEQFF. The DNA for the CDR3 is TGTGCCAGCAGCTTAGACCCCGGGACAGGGAACTACAATGAGCAGTTCTTC. The chain uses TRBV7-7 and TRBJ2-1; 9 bases are shared with TRBD1. The germline V gene encodes CDR1 SSHAT and CDR2 FNYEAQ (reference sequence). Trimming removed 1 base from V and 3 bases from J; junction bases left unmatched: 7. This CDR3 has 17 residues.

The rearrangement uses TRBV5-1 and TRBJ1-3; maybe TRBD1 (5 bases). Trimming took 4 bases from V and 1 from J, leaving 15 bases between them. The CDR3 totals 16 residues. The germline gives CDR1 SGHRS, CDR2 YFSETQ. Here the CDR3 reads CASSAGRPGSGNTIYF. In nucleotides, the CDR3 is TGCGCCAGCAGCGCTGGTCGGCCAGGGTCTGGAAACACCATATATTTT.

The chain combines TRBV19 with TRBJ2-5, with D unresolved. Trimming took off 4 bases at V and 5 bases at J, with 14 bases between the two ends. The CDR3 consists of 14 residues. The germline gives CDR1 LNHDA, CDR2 SQIVND (reference sequence). The CDR3 region is CASSSGSSGETQYF. The CDR3 DNA sequence: TGTGCCAGTAGTAGTGGCAGTTCCGGGGAGACCCAGTACTTC.

The rearrangement uses TRBV6-5 and TRBJ1-1; 8 bases are a match to TRBD1. The V and J ends lost 5 bases and 5 bases, in that order; junction bases with no gene match: 4. CDR3 size: 13 residues. Germline CDR1 reads MNHEY; CDR2 reads SVGAGI. CDR3 nucleotides: TGTGCCAGCAGTCGGGACAGGAGGACTGAAGCTTTCTTT. Its translation is CASSRDRRTEAFF.

The chain uses TRBV13 and TRBJ1-3; 7 bases agree with TRBD1. The J segment lost 0 bases and the V segment lost 0 bases, leaving 5 bases of the junction unmatched. The germline V gene has CDR1 PRHDT and CDR2 FYEKMQ (reference sequence). The CDR3 sequence is 17 residues long. The CDR3 sequence is CASSLGRQGLSGNTIYF. The CDR3 region has the DNA TGTGCCAGCAGCTTAGGCCGACAGGGTCTCTCTGGAAACACCATATATTTT.

The chain couples TRBV30 to TRBJ2-1, with a weak D call TRBD1 (6 bases). Germline V gene sequence: CDR1 GTSNPN, CDR2 SVGIG (reference sequence). This CDR3 region has 13 residues. V was clipped by 4 bases and J by 4 bases, with 11 bases between them. The CDR3 loop is CAWTQGSYNEQFF. The DNA for the CDR3 is TGTGCCTGGACACAGGGTTCATACAATGAGCAGTTCTTC.

The chain has TRBV3-1 (or the pseudogene TRBV3-2) and TRBJ1-4; 7 bases match TRBD1. This CDR3 is built from 15 residues. Germline CDR1 LGHDT, CDR2 YNNKEL (reference sequence). Trimming removed 4 bases from V and 0 bases from J; junction bases left unmatched: 2. CDR3 sequence (DNA): TGTGCCAGCAGCCCTACAGGGGCAACTAATGAAAAACTGTTTTTT. Its protein is CASSPTGATNEKLFF.

The chain is built from TRBV23-1 and TRBJ1-6; tentative D call: TRBD1 (5 bases). TRBV23-1 is given ORF status, its function remaining uncertain. The germline V and J ends were trimmed by 0 bases and 6 bases, with 15 bases remaining between them. CDR3 length: 17 amino acids. The CDR3 loop is CASSQSVPGRGNSPLHF. The CDR3 DNA follows: TGCGCCAGCAGTCAATCGGTGCCAGGGCGAGGTAATTCACCCCTCCACTTT.

This rearrangement joins TRBV29-1 to TRBJ2-1, with 8 bases identical to TRBD2. J gave up 8 bases and V 5 bases, and 8 bases lay outside the gene matches. Germline V gene sequence: CDR1 SQVTM, CDR2 ANQGSEA. The CDR3 is 13 amino acids. The CDR3 is CSVPGGDFHEQFF. The CDR3 DNA is TGCAGCGTTCCGGGGGGGGATTTCCATGAGCAGTTCTTC.

This sequence joins TRBV5-4 and TRBJ2-3; 9 bases agree with TRBD2. The germline V gene has CDR1 SGHNT and CDR2 YYREEE (reference sequence). The CDR3 runs 15 residues. After removal of 2 bases from V and 1 base from J, the junction contained 2 bases not matched to a gene. CDR3 nucleotides: TGTGCCAGCAGCTTCGAGCGGGGGGGCACAGATACGCAGTATTTT. Residues: CASSFERGGTDTQYF. Filled out from reference TRBV5-4 and TRBJ2-3, the complete variable domain reads ETGVTQSPTHLIKTRGQQVTLRCSSQSGHNTVSWYQQALGQGPQFIFQYYREEENGRGNFPPRFSGLQFPNYSSELNVNALELDDSALYLCASSFERGGTDTQYFGPGTRLTVL.